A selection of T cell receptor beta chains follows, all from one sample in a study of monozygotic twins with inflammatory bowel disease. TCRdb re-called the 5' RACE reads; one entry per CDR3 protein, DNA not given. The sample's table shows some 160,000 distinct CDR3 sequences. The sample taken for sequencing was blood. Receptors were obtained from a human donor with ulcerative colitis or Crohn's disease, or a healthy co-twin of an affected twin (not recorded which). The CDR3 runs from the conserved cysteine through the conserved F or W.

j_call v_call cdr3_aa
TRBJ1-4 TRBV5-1 CASSSWTGSEKLFF
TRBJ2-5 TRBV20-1 CSAYPPGAGRVTQYF
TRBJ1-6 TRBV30 CAWSTGGESPLHF
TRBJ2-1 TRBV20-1 CSAHRGRNEQFF
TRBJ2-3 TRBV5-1 CASSTGQGARRSTDTQYF
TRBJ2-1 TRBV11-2 CASSQGVIQRDEQFF
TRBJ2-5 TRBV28 CASSFGTGRETQYF
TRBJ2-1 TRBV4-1 CASSQVDMGTSSYNEQFF
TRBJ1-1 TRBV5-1 CASSPGWDTEAFF
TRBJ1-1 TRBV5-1 CASSLDRVLMNTEAFF
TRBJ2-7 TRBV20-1 CSARGTDNIYEQYF
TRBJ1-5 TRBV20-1 CSASAQSSNQPQHF
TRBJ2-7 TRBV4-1 CASSGRTSYEQYF
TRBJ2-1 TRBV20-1 CSARGYEAGAYNEQFF
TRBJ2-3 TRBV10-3 CATRTGDSDTQYF
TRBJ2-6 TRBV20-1 CSASGLLRANVLTF
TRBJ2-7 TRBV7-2 CASSLAGIGDYEQYF
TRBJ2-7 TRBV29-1 CSVEISGRSYEQYF
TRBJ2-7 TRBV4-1 CASSQEAAGPFYEQYF
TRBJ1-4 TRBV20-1 CPYKSLNRRQAYNEKLFF
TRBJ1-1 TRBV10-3 CAISLGLNTEAFF
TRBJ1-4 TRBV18 CASSPQDLREKLFF
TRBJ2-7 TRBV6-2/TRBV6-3 CASTLAHHYEQYF
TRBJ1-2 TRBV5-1 CASSLTGKFYTF
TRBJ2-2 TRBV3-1 CASSLPDFAGELFF
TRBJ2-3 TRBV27 CASSLSSRGVSRTDTQYF
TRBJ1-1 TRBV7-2 CASSRDAGYGEAFF
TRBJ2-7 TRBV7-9 CASNLEDPLRATEQYF
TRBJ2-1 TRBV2 CASSGLRSVNEQFF
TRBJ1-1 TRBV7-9 CASSLGGTVLNTEAFF
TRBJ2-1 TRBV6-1 CASSTGLEVNEQFF
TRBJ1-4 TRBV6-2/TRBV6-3 CASTADRGNEKLFF
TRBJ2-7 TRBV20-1 CSAWDRSYEQYF
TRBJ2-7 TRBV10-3 CAISESPDRAAGQYF
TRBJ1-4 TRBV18 CASSPSQTGSGEKLFF
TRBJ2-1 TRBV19 CASSIQVLAGSYNEQFF
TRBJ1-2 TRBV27 CASSLSTGEGGYTF
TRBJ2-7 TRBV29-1 CSASPAGSYEQYF
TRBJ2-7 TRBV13 CASTSGGNEQYF
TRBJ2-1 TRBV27 CASCYIVSGRVNEQFF
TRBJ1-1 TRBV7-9 CASSHRRGYPMNTEAFF
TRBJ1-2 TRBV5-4 CASSHSGGPSGYTF
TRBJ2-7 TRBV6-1 CASRTLAGASYEQYF
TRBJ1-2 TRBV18 CASSEGQAFNYGYTF
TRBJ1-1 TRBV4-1 CASSQGGPGTEAFF
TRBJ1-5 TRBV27 CASSFPYSNQPQHF
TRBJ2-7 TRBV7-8 CASSLDPPREQYF
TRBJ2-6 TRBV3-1 CASSQPRGTGGSGANVLTF
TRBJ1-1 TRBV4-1 CASSRGGLLRGANTEAFF
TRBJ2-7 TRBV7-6 CASSPLPTGQHYEQYF
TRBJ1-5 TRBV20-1 CSARLKGRFNQPQHF
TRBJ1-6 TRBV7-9 CASSPIPQEILNSPLHF
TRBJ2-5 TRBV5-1 CASSLGASGKQETQYF